This TCR beta chain was obtained from a study of blood T cell repertoires in COVID-19. Across the study: Some COVID-19 samples were acute and others convalescent; all came from the United States, Italy and Spain. T cells, B-cell-depleted T cells, or PBMCs provided the cDNA or gDNA that served as material.

CDR3 length: 15 residues. The germline CDR1 and CDR2 sequences are SEHNR and FQNEAQ (reference sequence). V dropped 1 base and J dropped 5; count of bases not matched to a gene: 6. Original methodology: Reference gene primers were amplified, and this amplification served to estimate nucleated cell counts. Repertoires were generated with immunoSEQ multiplex PCR, while TCRdb's copy carries only in-frame clones and drops some. V, J and clone size are those of that table, while D and trimming were read from the DNA. The sample contains 650,000 to 800,000 clones, about 90% of which appear only once. The sequence was collected from a woman aged 18-35 years with acute or convalescent COVID-19. The sample comprised peripheral blood. The rearrangement links TRBV7-9 to TRBJ2-7; TRBD1 agrees at 9 bases. The CDR3 bases are TGTGCCAGCAGCTTAGGGACAGGGGCCGGTAACGAGCAGTACTTC. This sequence encodes CASSLGTGAGNEQYF.